The 7 T cell receptor beta chains below were found in one sample sequenced in a study of blood T cell repertoires in COVID-19. The repertoire was sequenced with immunoSEQ multiplex PCR; TCRdb's copy has only in-frame clones and lacks some. This sample has some 45,000 clones, with 85% to 95% found just once. Sequencing used peripheral blood. The receptor set was obtained from a man aged 55-75 years with COVID-19, enrolled during active disease.

In DNA form, the CDR3 reads TGCGCCAGCAGTGAGAGTAACGGACAGAGAGAGCAGTACTTC. Its translation is CASSESNGQREQYF. The V call is TRBV10-1, the J call TRBJ2-7; D perhaps matches TRBD1 (6 bases). This CDR3 spans 14 amino acids. With 2 bases removed from V and 7 bases from J, the gap between germline ends came to 15 bases. CDR1 and CDR2 (germline): WNHNN, SYGVQD (reference sequence).

This sequence joins TRBV29-1 and TRBJ2-5; TRBD2 aligns across 7 bases. The V gene end was trimmed by 6 bases and the J gene end by 3 bases; junction bases not matched to a gene: 4. From germline, CDR1 is SQVTM and CDR2 ANQGSEA. The CDR3 sequence is 12 residues long. The CDR3 protein is CSVVGGKETQYF. CDR3 DNA: TGCAGCGTCGTGGGGGGGAAAGAGACCCAGTACTTC. The full variable domain, in which reference TRBV29-1 and TRBJ2-5 provide the parts outside the CDR3, is SAVISQKPSRDICQRGTSLTIQCQVDSQVTMMFWYRQQPGQSLTLIATANQGSEATYESGFVIDKFPISRPNLTFSTLTVSNMSPEDSSIYLCSVVGGKETQYFGPGTRLLVL.

This clone is a singleton in its sample. This rearrangement joins TRBV19 to TRBJ2-7; D gene ambiguous. This CDR3 comprises 13 residues. The germline V and J ends were trimmed by 4 bases and 0 bases, with 7 bases remaining between them. Per germline, CDR1 LNHDA and CDR2 SQIVND (reference sequence). CDR3: CASSRALSYEQYF. CDR3 nucleotides: TGTGCCAGTAGTAGGGCTCTCTCCTACGAGCAGTACTTC. Supplemented by reference TRBV19 and TRBJ2-7, the full variable domain reads DGGITQSPKYLFRKEGQNVTLSCEQNLNHDAMYWYRQDPGQGLRLIYYSQIVNDFQKGDIAEGYSVSREKKESFPLTVTSAQKNPTAFYLCASSRALSYEQYFGPGTRLTVT.

This chain connects TRBV6-6 to TRBJ2-2, with 9 bases identical to TRBD1. The length of the CDR3 is 15 residues. Germline V gene lookup returns CDR1 MNHNY and CDR2 SVGAGI (reference sequence). J gave up 7 bases and V 4 bases, and 7 bases lay outside the gene matches. CDR3 in amino acids: CASSLGTGKVGELFF. The CDR3 DNA sequence: TGTGCCAGCAGTTTGGGGACAGGGAAGGTCGGGGAGCTGTTTTTT.

The chain combines TRBV19 with TRBJ1-5, with D uncertain. The CDR3 is made up of 14 amino acids. Trimming cost V 0 bases and J 5 bases, with 8 bases left between them. Germline CDR1 and CDR2: LNHDA and SQIVND (reference sequence). CDR3 sequence: CASSIDGGDQPQHF. CDR3 sequence (DNA): TGTGCCAGTAGTATAGACGGCGGCGATCAGCCCCAGCATTTT.

The chain joins TRBV9 to TRBJ1-1; 8 bases map to TRBD1. Trimming at V came to 0 bases and at J to 7 bases, leaving 17 bases not matched to a gene. Per germline, CDR1 SGDLS and CDR2 YYNGEE. The CDR3 runs 18 residues. CDR3 DNA sequence: TGTGCCAGCAGCGTAGCTCCGTCTGGGGCAGGGGGCTTGGATGAAGCTTTCTTT. Translating it yields CASSVAPSGAGGLDEAFF. The full variable domain, in which reference TRBV9 and TRBJ1-1 provide the parts outside the CDR3, is DSGVTQTPKHLITATGQRVTLRCSPRSGDLSVYWYQQSLDQGLQFLIQYYNGEERAKGNILERFSAQQFPDLHSELNLSSLELGDSALYFCASSVAPSGAGGLDEAFFGQGTRLTVV.

V gene TRBV7-9 combines with J gene TRBJ1-4; no reliable D call. V shed 5 bases and J shed 0 bases, with 16 bases lying between them. Germline V gene lookup returns CDR1 SEHNR and CDR2 FQNEAQ (reference sequence). This CDR3 spans 17 amino acids. The DNA of the CDR3 is TGTGCCAGCAGCCACGTTGGGGAGACTTCAACTAATGAAAAACTGTTTTTT. It translates to CASSHVGETSTNEKLFF.